This T cell receptor beta chain was captured by sequencing in a study of blood T cell repertoires in COVID-19. The wider study: Sites across the United States, Italy and Spain contributed samples from acute and convalescent COVID-19. From T cells, B-cell-depleted T cells, or PBMCs came the material, which was cDNA or gDNA.

In the study's own analysis: Reference gene primers were amplified, and this amplification served to estimate nucleated cell counts. Measured with immunoSEQ multiplex PCR; TCRdb has only the in-frame clones, and not every one. V, J and clone size are those of that table, while D and trimming were read from the DNA. The profile covers some 58,000 clones, with 90% appearing a single time and approximately 6.2% taken by the ten largest. The ends were cut back, 5 bases at V and 5 bases at J, with 13 bases in the middle. CDR1 and CDR2 (germline): SNHLY, FYNNEI. The CDR3 spans 14 residues. This TCR came from a man aged 40-49 years with acute or convalescent COVID-19. V is TRBV2 and J is TRBJ2-1, with a possible D match to TRBD2 (6 bases). Sequencing input: peripheral blood. The CDR3 DNA reads as TGTGCCAGCAGTACCGGGTGGGGGGACAATGAGCAGTTCTTC. It is translated as CASSTGWGDNEQFF.